Listed below are T cell receptor beta chains from one sample, sequenced in a study of T cell clonotyping in hematopoietic cell transplantation. Data came from immunoSEQ multiplex PCR; TCRdb stores just in-frame clones and leaves some out. The sample lists fewer than 40,000 clones, around 90% occurring once. The specimen sequenced was peripheral blood mononuclear cells. These receptors were collected from a woman aged 40 to 55 in good health. Some clones in this sample may be carry-over from other donors' samples. Both conserved end residues are part of each CDR3. D genes are given only for firm matches. Not every row has a clone size; where given, it reads once, few, many or a size class.

length	V	J	size	D	CDR3	DNA
14	TRBV7-9	TRBJ1-2	.	TRBD1	CASSGQVASYGYTF	TGTGCCAGCAGCGGACAGGTCGCAAGCTATGGCTACACCTTC
16	TRBV11-2	TRBJ2-6	.	.	CASTWDEGSGANVLTF	TGTGCCAGCACCTGGGATGAGGGCTCTGGGGCCAACGTCCTGACTTTC
12	TRBV6-6	TRBJ2-7	.	.	CASDDEYYEQYF	TGTGCCAGCGATGACGAGTACTACGAGCAGTACTTC
15	TRBV30	TRBJ2-5	.	TRBD2	CAWSSEEGLAGTQYF	TGTGCCTGGAGCTCGGAAGAGGGACTAGCAGGGACCCAGTACTTC
14	TRBV19	TRBJ1-1	once	.	CASALDGFLTEAFF	TGTGCCAGTGCTCTTGATGGTTTCCTCACTGAAGCTTTCTTT
15	TRBV6-5	TRBJ1-2	once	.	CASSFLSRADGGYTF	TGTGCCAGCAGTTTCCTCTCCAGGGCGGATGGTGGCTACACCTTC
15	TRBV9	TRBJ1-4	.	TRBD1	CASSARTGINEKLFF	TGTGCCAGCAGCGCCCGGACAGGGATTAATGAAAAACTGTTTTTT
10	TRBV20-1	TRBJ2-7	.	.	CSAGRPEQYF	TGCAGTGCTGGTCGCCCGGAGCAGTACTTC
13	TRBV28	TRBJ1-5	once	.	CASSPPALQPQHF	TGTGCCAGCAGCCCCCCAGCACTTCAGCCCCAGCATTTT
14	TRBV5-1	TRBJ2-2	few	.	CASRPQVDTGELFF	TGCGCCAGCAGACCTCAGGTGGACACCGGGGAGCTGTTTTTT
14	TRBV10-1	TRBJ1-3	.	.	CASSESRQGNTIYF	TGCGCCAGCAGTGAGTCTCGCCAGGGAAACACCATATATTTT
14	TRBV5-4	TRBJ1-4	.	.	CASSLGAEGEKLFF	TGTGCCAGCAGCTTGGGGGCGGAGGGCGAAAAACTGTTTTTT
17	TRBV7-6	TRBJ2-2	.	.	CASSLSWEGANTGELFF	TGTGCCAGCAGCTTGTCCTGGGAGGGGGCGAACACCGGGGAGCTGTTTTTT
16	TRBV28	TRBJ2-7	.	TRBD2	CASSLPPRTSIYEQYF	TGTGCCAGCAGCCTACCACCCCGGACTAGTATCTACGAGCAGTACTTC
13	TRBV28	TRBJ2-7	.	TRBD2	CAHGIAGAYEQYF	TGTGCCCATGGGATAGCGGGAGCCTACGAGCAGTACTTC
11	TRBV30	TRBJ1-3	.	.	CAWSVWGFIYF	TGTGCCTGGAGTGTATGGGGCTTCATATATTTT
16	TRBV7-2	TRBJ2-2	.	.	CASSPTVMGRTGELFF	TGTGCCAGCAGCCCTACGGTTATGGGGCGGACCGGGGAGCTGTTTTTT
12	TRBV18	TRBJ2-1	few	.	CASSLRFNEQFF	TGTGCCAGCTCACTCCGCTTCAATGAGCAGTTCTTC
13	TRBV19	TRBJ2-5	once	.	CASSLAQSETQYF	TGTGCCAGTAGTTTGGCCCAAAGCGAGACCCAGTACTTC
15	TRBV7-8	TRBJ2-7	.	.	CASSLTGVGSYEQYF	TGTGCCAGCAGCTTAACGGGGGTCGGCTCCTACGAGCAGTACTTC
14	TRBV4-2	TRBJ2-5	.	.	CASSQDRGLETQYF	TGTGCCAGCAGCCAAGATCGGGGTTTAGAGACCCAGTACTTC
13	TRBV11-2	TRBJ2-4	.	.	CASSIDLAGDRYF	TGTGCCAGCAGCATTGATTTAGCAGGCGATCGGTACTTC
14	TRBV2	TRBJ2-7	.	.	CASSEGRALYEQYF	TGTGCCAGCAGTGAGGGCCGGGCACTCTACGAGCAGTACTTC
13	TRBV30	TRBJ1-2	.	.	CAWSPGAPYGYTF	TGTGCCTGGAGTCCTGGGGCTCCCTATGGCTACACCTTC
14	TRBV5-4	TRBJ1-1	.	.	CASSPRKVNTEAFF	TGTGCCAGCAGCCCTAGGAAAGTTAACACTGAAGCTTTCTTT
10	TRBV29-1	TRBJ1-2	.	.	CSAESYGYTF	TGCAGCGCCGAAAGCTATGGCTACACCTTC
14	TRBV28	TRBJ2-2	few	.	CASTWFTLPGELFF	TGTGCCAGCACGTGGTTTACCCTCCCCGGGGAGCTGTTTTTT
18	TRBV30	TRBJ2-1	.	TRBD2	CAWSVQAGDRYARGEQFF	TGTGCCTGGAGTGTACAAGCGGGAGATAGGTACGCACGGGGTGAGCAGTTCTTC
14	TRBV5-6	TRBJ2-5	.	TRBD2	CASSLGLAGETQYF	TGTGCCAGCAGCTTGGGGCTAGCGGGAGAGACCCAGTACTTC
14	TRBV19	TRBJ1-4	.	.	CASSLRETGAKLFF	TGTGCCAGTAGTTTGCGGGAAACGGGTGCAAAACTGTTTTTT
14	TRBV6-6	TRBJ2-7	.	TRBD2	CASSKLSTSEEQYF	TGTGCCAGCAGTAAGCTTTCGACTAGCGAAGAGCAGTACTTC
15	TRBV7-2	TRBJ1-1	.	.	CASSPWQGESTEAFF	TGTGCCAGCAGCCCGTGGCAGGGAGAGAGCACTGAAGCTTTCTTT
15	TRBV7-2	TRBJ2-3	.	TRBD1	CASSLTGGTPDTQYF	TGTGCCAGCAGCTTAACAGGGGGTACCCCAGATACGCAGTATTTT
14	TRBV19	TRBJ1-5	once	.	CASSYGRAVQPQHF	TGTGCCAGTAGTTATGGAAGGGCTGTTCAGCCCCAGCATTTT
15	TRBV5-4	TRBJ2-7	.	.	CASSQLQDGSYEQYF	TGTGCCAGCAGCCAACTACAGGACGGATCCTACGAGCAGTACTTC
13	TRBV7-6	TRBJ1-1	.	.	CASSFNQGAEAFF	TGTGCCAGCAGCTTTAACCAGGGCGCTGAAGCTTTCTTT
14	TRBV5-1	TRBJ1-4	.	.	CASSSGPSNEKLFF	TGCGCCAGCAGCTCGGGACCGAGTAATGAAAAACTGTTTTTT
15	TRBV19	TRBJ1-1	.	.	CASSMTPTENTEAFF	TGTGCCAGTAGTATGACGCCGACAGAAAACACTGAAGCTTTCTTT
15	TRBV5-1	TRBJ2-1	.	TRBD2	CASSLSSGAANEQFF	TGCGCCAGCAGCTTGTCTAGCGGGGCTGCTAATGAGCAGTTCTTC
15	TRBV7-9	TRBJ2-3	.	TRBD1	CASSLVTGNTDTQYF	TGTGCCAGCAGCTTAGTGACAGGGAACACAGATACGCAGTATTTT
14	TRBV6-5	TRBJ1-1	.	.	CASSWDTMNTEAFF	TGTGCCAGCAGTTGGGACACCATGAACACTGAAGCTTTCTTT
15	TRBV28	TRBJ1-1	.	.	CASSPLESMNTEAFF	TGTGCCAGCAGTCCCCTCGAGAGCATGAACACTGAAGCTTTCTTT
14	TRBV2	TRBJ2-7	.	.	CASSVLGDQGSRYF	TGTGCCAGCAGTGTTTTGGGCGATCAGGGGAGTCGGTACTTC
14	TRBV30	TRBJ1-1	.	.	CAWREGTVNTEAFF	TGTGCCTGGAGGGAGGGGACGGTTAACACTGAAGCTTTCTTT
15	TRBV7-9	TRBJ2-7	.	TRBD2	CASSRIAGPFPEQYF	TGTGCCAGCAGCCGTATAGCGGGTCCCTTCCCCGAGCAGTACTTC
14	TRBV5-1	TRBJ2-3	.	TRBD2	CASSLSGSSDTQYF	TGCGCCAGCAGCTTGAGCGGGAGTTCAGATACGCAGTATTTT
15	TRBV6-5	TRBJ1-4	.	TRBD1	CASSYFRRGDEKLFF	TGTGCCAGCAGTTACTTTCGCAGGGGGGATGAAAAACTGTTTTTT
13	TRBV25-1	TRBJ2-1	once	TRBD1	CASRGQGLLEQFF	TGTGCCAGCAGAGGACAGGGCCTTTTGGAGCAGTTCTTC
14	TRBV9	TRBJ1-2	once	.	CASSVGSTVYGYTF	TGTGCCAGCAGCGTAGGGTCGACGGTTTATGGCTACACCTTC
14	TRBV2	TRBJ1-2	.	.	CASSERIEGNGYTF	TGTGCCAGCAGTGAACGGATAGAGGGGAATGGCTACACCTTC
14	TRBV30	TRBJ1-4	.	.	CAWSESAFNEKLFF	TGTGCCTGGAGTGAGTCGGCCTTTAATGAAAAACTGTTTTTT
12	TRBV6-5	TRBJ2-3	.	.	CASASGFGTQYF	TGTGCCAGCGCCAGTGGGTTTGGTACGCAGTATTTT
13	TRBV30	TRBJ2-7	.	.	CAWSMSGAYEQYF	TGTGCCTGGAGTATGAGCGGAGCCTACGAGCAGTACTTC
15	TRBV19	TRBJ2-2	.	.	CASRLRGADTGELFF	TGTGCCAGTAGACTGAGGGGGGCGGACACCGGGGAGCTGTTTTTT
15	TRBV18	TRBJ2-7	once	.	CASSPPRTDLYEQYF	TGTGCCAGCTCACCACCTAGGACAGATCTATACGAGCAGTACTTC
15	TRBV30	TRBJ2-2	medium-sized	TRBD2	CAWRLSGSDTGELFF	TGTGCCTGGAGGTTGAGCGGGAGTGACACCGGGGAGCTGTTTTTT
14	TRBV4-1	TRBJ2-3	.	.	CASSQDFATDTQYF	TGCGCCAGCAGCCAAGACTTCGCTACAGATACGCAGTATTTT
16	TRBV18	TRBJ2-2	.	.	CASSYTTGANTGELFF	TGTGCCAGCTCATACACGACGGGTGCGAACACCGGGGAGCTGTTTTTT
12	TRBV6-6	TRBJ2-1	.	.	CASSSPYNEQFF	TGTGCCAGCAGTTCCCCCTACAATGAGCAGTTCTTC